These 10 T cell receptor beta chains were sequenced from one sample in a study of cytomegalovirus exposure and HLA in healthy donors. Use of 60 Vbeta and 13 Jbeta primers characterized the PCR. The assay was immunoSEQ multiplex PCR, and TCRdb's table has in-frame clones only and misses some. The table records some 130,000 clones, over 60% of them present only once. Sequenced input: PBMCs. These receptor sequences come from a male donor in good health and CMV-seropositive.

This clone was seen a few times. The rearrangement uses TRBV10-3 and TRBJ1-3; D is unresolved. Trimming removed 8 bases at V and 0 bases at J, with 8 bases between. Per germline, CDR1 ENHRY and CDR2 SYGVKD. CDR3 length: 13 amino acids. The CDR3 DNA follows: TGTGCCATCCTACAGAGCTCTGGAAACACCATATATTTT. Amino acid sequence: CAILQSSGNTIYF.

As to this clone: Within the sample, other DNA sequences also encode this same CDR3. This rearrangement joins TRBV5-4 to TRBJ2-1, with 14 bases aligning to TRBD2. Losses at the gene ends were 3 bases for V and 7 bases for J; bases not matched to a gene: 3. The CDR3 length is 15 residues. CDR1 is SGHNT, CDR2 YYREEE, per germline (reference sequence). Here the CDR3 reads CASSSGLAGVNEQFF. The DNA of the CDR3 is TGTGCCAGCAGCTCGGGACTAGCGGGAGTGAATGAGCAGTTCTTC.

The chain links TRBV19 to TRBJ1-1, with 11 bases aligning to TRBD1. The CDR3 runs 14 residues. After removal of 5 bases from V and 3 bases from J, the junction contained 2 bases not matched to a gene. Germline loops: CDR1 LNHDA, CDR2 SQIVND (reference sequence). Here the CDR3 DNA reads TGTGCCAGTAGTTGGGACAGGGGGGACACTGAAGCTTTCTTT. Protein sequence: CASSWDRGDTEAFF.

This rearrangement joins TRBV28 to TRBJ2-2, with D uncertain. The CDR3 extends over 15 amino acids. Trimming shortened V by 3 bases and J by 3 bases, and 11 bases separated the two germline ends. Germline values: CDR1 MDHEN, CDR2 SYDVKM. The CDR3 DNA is TGTGCCAGCAGTTTTGGCGGATCGGACACCGGGGAGCTGTTTTTT. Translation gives CASSFGGSDTGELFF.

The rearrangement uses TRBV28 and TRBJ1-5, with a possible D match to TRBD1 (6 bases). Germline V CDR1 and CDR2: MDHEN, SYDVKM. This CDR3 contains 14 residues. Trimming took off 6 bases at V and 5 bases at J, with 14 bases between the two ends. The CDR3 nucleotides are TGTGCCAGCAGAGACCAACAGGGATATCAGCCCCAGCATTTT. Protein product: CASRDQQGYQPQHF.

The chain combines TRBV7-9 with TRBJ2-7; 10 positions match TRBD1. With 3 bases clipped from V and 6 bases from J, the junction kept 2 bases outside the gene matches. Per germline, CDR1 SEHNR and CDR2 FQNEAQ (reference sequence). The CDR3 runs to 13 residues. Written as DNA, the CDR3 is TGTGCCAGCAGCTTCGGGACAGGGGTCGAGCAGTACTTC. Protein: CASSFGTGVEQYF.

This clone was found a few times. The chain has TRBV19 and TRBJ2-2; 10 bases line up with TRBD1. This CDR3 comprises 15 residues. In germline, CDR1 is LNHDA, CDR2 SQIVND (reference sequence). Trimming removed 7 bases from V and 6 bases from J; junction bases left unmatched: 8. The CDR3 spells CASNSRDRGAGELFF. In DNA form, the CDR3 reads TGTGCCAGTAATTCCCGGGACAGGGGTGCCGGGGAGCTGTTTTTT. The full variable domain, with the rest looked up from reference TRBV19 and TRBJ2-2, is DGGITQSPKYLFRKEGQNVTLSCEQNLNHDAMYWYRQDPGQGLRLIYYSQIVNDFQKGDIAEGYSVSREKKESFPLTVTSAQKNPTAFYLCASNSRDRGAGELFFGEGSRLTVL.

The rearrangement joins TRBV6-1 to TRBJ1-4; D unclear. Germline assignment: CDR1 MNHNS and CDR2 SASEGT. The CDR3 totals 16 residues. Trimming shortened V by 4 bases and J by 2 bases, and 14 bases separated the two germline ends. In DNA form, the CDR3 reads TGTGCCAGCAGTGCCCGTCGCCAAGCCACTAATGAAAAACTGTTTTTT. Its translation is CASSARRQATNEKLFF.

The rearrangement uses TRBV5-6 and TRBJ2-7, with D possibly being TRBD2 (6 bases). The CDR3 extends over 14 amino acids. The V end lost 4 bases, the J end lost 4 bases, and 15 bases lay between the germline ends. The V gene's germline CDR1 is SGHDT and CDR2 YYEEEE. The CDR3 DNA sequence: TGTGCCAGCAGCCTGGCCGGGACTGTTTACGAGCAGTACTTC. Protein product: CASSLAGTVYEQYF.

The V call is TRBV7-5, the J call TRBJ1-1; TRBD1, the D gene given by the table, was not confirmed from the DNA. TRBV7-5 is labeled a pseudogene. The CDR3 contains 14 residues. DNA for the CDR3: TGTGCCAGAAGCTTAACAGTGCCGTTAACTGAAGCTTTCTTT. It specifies CARSLTVPLTEAFF.